Shown below are 27 T cell receptor beta chains from a single sample sequenced in a study of response to subunit inactivated influenza vaccine. TCRdb processed the RT-PCR reads anew with MiXCR; each CDR3 protein has one entry. The sample yields 650,000 to 700,000 distinct CDR3 sequences, roughly 14% seen once. This specimen consisted of PBMCs from blood, obtained 11 to 12 days after vaccination. These receptor sequences come from a man over 45 who received an inactivated influenza vaccine.

The table lists this clonotype with many counts. The chain is built from TRBV20-1 and TRBJ2-4; 9 bases agree with TRBD1. The germline CDR1 and CDR2 sequences are DFQATT and SNEGSKA (reference sequence). V shed 6 bases, J shed 6 bases, and the junction held 9 bases outside the gene matches. The CDR3 has 14 residues. The CDR3 spells CSATTGGLGNIQYF. The CDR3 coding sequence is TGCAGTGCAACAACAGGGGGCCTGGGAAACATTCAGTACTTC.

The CDR3 sequence is CASSQNYGGASGYEQYF. The CDR3 DNA follows: TGCGCCAGCAGCCAAAACTACGGGGGGGCTAGCGGCTACGAGCAGTACTTC. This rearrangement joins TRBV5-1 to TRBJ2-7; 8 bases agree with TRBD2. The trim removed 4 bases at V and 3 bases at J, leaving 15 bases unmatched. This CDR3 contains 17 residues. Germline V gene lookup returns CDR1 SGHRS and CDR2 YFSETQ.

The chain couples TRBV28 to TRBJ2-3; 8 bases line up with TRBD2. Trimming took 5 bases from V and 4 from J; bases not matched to a gene: 8. This CDR3 is 15 amino acids long. In germline, CDR1 is MDHEN, CDR2 SYDVKM. The CDR3 spells CASSGIAGLSDTQYF. CDR3 DNA: TGTGCCAGCAGTGGCATAGCGGGACTCTCAGATACGCAGTATTTT. The full variable domain, its missing parts supplied by reference TRBV28 and TRBJ2-3, is DVKVTQSSRYLVKRTGEKVFLECVQDMDHENMFWYRQDPGLGLRLIYFSYDVKMKEKGDIPEGYSVSREKKERFSLILESASTNQTSMYLCASSGIAGLSDTQYFGPGTRLTVL.

This clonotype was found a few times. This chain connects TRBV20-1 to TRBJ2-1; 7 nucleotides align to TRBD2. The CDR3 loop spans 14 amino acids. Germline assignment: CDR1 DFQATT and CDR2 SNEGSKA (reference sequence). The CDR3 DNA reads TGCAGCTCTCGGGGGGAGGGCCCGGGCAATGAGCAGTTCTTC. It yields the protein CSSRGEGPGNEQFF.

Here the CDR3 DNA reads TGTGCCACCAGGACAGGGGGCACCGGGGAGCTGTTTTTT. Its translation is CATRTGGTGELFF. This chain connects TRBV24-1 to TRBJ2-2; 9 bases map to TRBD1. After removal of 7 bases from V and 4 bases from J, the junction contained 0 bases not matched to a gene. The V gene's germline CDR1 is KGHDR and CDR2 SFDVKD. The CDR3 contains 13 residues.

The J gene is TRBJ2-1, the V gene TRBV10-1; the D gene is possibly TRBD2 (7 bases). V lost 5 bases and J lost 10, with 18 bases in between. The CDR3 sequence is 14 residues long. Germline V gene sequence: CDR1 WNHNN, CDR2 SYGVQD (reference sequence). This CDR3 reads CASSRTRGTWEQFF. The CDR3, as DNA: TGCGCCAGCAGTCGGACTAGGGGGACCTGGGAGCAGTTCTTC.

In this sample, this clonotype turned up a few times. The gene calls are TRBV20-1 and TRBJ2-7; the match to TRBD1 covers 7 bases. V lost 5 bases and J lost 2; bases outside the gene matches: 6. The germline V gene has CDR1 DFQATT and CDR2 SNEGSKA (reference sequence). CDR3 length: 13 residues. The CDR3 DNA reads as TGCAGTGCTTCCGGGACAGATACCTACGAGCAGTACTTC. Translated: CSASGTDTYEQYF.

The chain links TRBV5-1 to TRBJ1-3; 9 nucleotides align to TRBD1. The germline CDR1 and CDR2 sequences are SGHRS and YFSETQ. This CDR3 has 17 residues. The junction had 7 bases not matched to a gene; V was cut back by 0 bases and J by 3 bases. CDR3 in DNA: TGCGCCAGCAGCTTGGCGGGGACAGGGTCGGTTGGAAACACCATATATTTT. It specifies CASSLAGTGSVGNTIYF.

This clonotype has ten or more counts. The DNA of the CDR3 is TGCAGTGCCCCACCGGGTAGCGGGGTTCTCGAGCAGTACTTC. Protein product: CSAPPGSGVLEQYF. The chain carries TRBV20-1 and TRBJ2-7; TRBD2 aligns across 8 bases. This CDR3 region has 14 residues. The germline V gene has CDR1 DFQATT and CDR2 SNEGSKA (reference sequence). J was trimmed by 6 bases and V by 6 bases; bases with no gene match: 13.

This clonotype was observed a few times. This rearrangement joins TRBV6-1 to TRBJ1-6; D call uncertain. CDR1 is MNHNS, CDR2 SASEGT, per germline. V lost 7 bases, J lost 6 bases, and 22 bases lay in between. This CDR3 is 17 amino acids long. CDR3 protein: CASTSIVGSDINSPLHF. DNA of the CDR3: TGTGCCAGCACCTCAATAGTGGGCTCCGATATTAATTCACCCCTCCACTTT.

The rearrangement links TRBV7-2 to TRBJ1-2; perhaps TRBD1 as D (6 bases). CDR1 is SGHTA and CDR2 is FQGNSA in the germline V gene. The CDR3 has 13 residues. Deletions cut 1 base from V and 7 bases from J, with 10 bases between. The CDR3 DNA is TGTGCCAGCAGCTTAGGGCAGGGGAGTGGCTACACCTTC. This codes for CASSLGQGSGYTF.

There are many counts of this clonotype. V and J are TRBV28 and TRBJ1-1; D remains ambiguous. CDR3 length: 15 residues. Germline CDR1 is MDHEN and CDR2 is SYDVKM. V shed 2 bases and J shed 10 bases, with 20 bases lying between them. For the CDR3, the DNA is TGTGCCAGCAGTTTAAACGACGGCGGGGTAGGACGAGCTTTCTTT. It codes for CASSLNDGGVGRAFF.

The J gene is TRBJ2-6, the V gene TRBV5-1, with D maybe TRBD2 (6 bases). The germline CDR1 and CDR2 sequences are SGHRS and YFSETQ. V gave up 7 bases and J gave up 1 base, with 12 bases separating them. The length of the CDR3 is 15 residues. The CDR3 coding sequence is TGCGCCAGCTGGGACTGGGGTTCTGGGGCCAACGTCCTGACTTTC. Protein: CASWDWGSGANVLTF.

This clonotype appeared a few times. The V call is TRBV29-1, the J call TRBJ2-7; 7 bases agree with TRBD1. Germline V gene lookup returns CDR1 SQVTM and CDR2 ANQGSEA. The V gene end was trimmed by 4 bases and the J gene end by 2 bases; junction bases not matched to a gene: 5. The CDR3 extends over 13 amino acids. CDR3 sequence reads: CSVVRDSPYEQYF. The CDR3 coding sequence is TGCAGCGTTGTCCGGGACAGTCCCTACGAGCAGTACTTC.

The rearrangement uses TRBV20-1 and TRBJ2-3; 8 positions agree with TRBD2. This CDR3 spans 18 amino acids. V shed 5 bases, J shed 0 bases, and the junction held 16 bases outside the gene matches. CDR1 is DFQATT, CDR2 SNEGSKA, per germline (reference sequence). CDR3 in amino acids: CSAPRSGRLRFSTDTQYF. Written as DNA, the CDR3 is TGCAGTGCTCCCAGAAGCGGGAGACTCCGCTTTAGCACAGATACGCAGTATTTT.

This chain's CDR3 is CASAGTANEKLFF. The CDR3 coding sequence is TGCGCCAGCGCCGGGACAGCGAATGAAAAACTGTTTTTT. J is TRBJ1-4 and V is TRBV10-2; 7 bases are a match to TRBD1. Germline values: CDR1 WSHSY, CDR2 SAAADI. The CDR3 sequence is 13 residues long. V dropped 8 bases and J dropped 5; count of bases not matched to a gene: 5.

This clonotype was picked up a small number of times. The CDR3 region is CASSLFSGLGYEQYF. CDR3 bases: TGTGCCAGCAGCTTATTTTCGGGCCTTGGCTACGAGCAGTACTTC. This chain connects TRBV11-2 to TRBJ2-7; D uncertain. The CDR3 is 15 residues long. The V gene's germline CDR1 is SGHAT and CDR2 FQNNGV. The V gene lost 2 bases and the J gene lost 3 bases, with 14 bases spanning the gap.

The chain employs TRBV12-3 or TRBV12-4 and TRBJ2-3, with D perhaps TRBD2 (6 bases). The CDR3 totals 15 residues. The V end was cut by 6 bases, the J end by 1 base, with 14 bases between. CDR3 sequence reads: CASSSGRGGTDTQYF. CDR3 DNA sequence: TGTGCCAGCAGCTCCGGGCGCGGGGGCACAGATACGCAGTATTTT.

This clonotype has more than one count but fewer than ten. The rearrangement uses TRBV12-3 or TRBV12-4 and TRBJ1-2; no clear D gene. Trimming pared 6 bases from V and 3 bases from J, leaving 8 bases between. CDR3 length: 12 residues. The CDR3 loop is CASSGRDYGYTF. For the CDR3, the DNA is TGTGCCAGCAGCGGACGGGACTATGGCTACACCTTC.

The gene calls are TRBV6-1 and TRBJ1-1, with D possibly being TRBD1 (6 bases). The germline gives CDR1 MNHNS, CDR2 SASEGT. The CDR3 runs 14 residues. V lost 7 bases, J lost 2 bases, and 14 bases lay in between. Written as DNA, the CDR3 is TGTGCCAGCACCCAACCACAGGGAAACACTGAAGCTTTCTTT. Its translation: CASTQPQGNTEAFF.

This clonotype has just a few counts. V gene TRBV30 combines with J gene TRBJ2-5, with TRBD1 matching over 9 bases. Germline-derived CDR1 and CDR2 are GTSNPN and SVGIG (reference sequence). This CDR3 region has 15 residues. The V gene end was trimmed by 0 bases and the J gene end by 2 bases; junction bases not matched to a gene: 4. In DNA form, the CDR3 reads TGTGCCTGGAGTGTACTCGGGACAGGGCAAGAGACCCAGTACTTC. This gives the protein CAWSVLGTGQETQYF. The whole variable domain, remainder taken from reference TRBV30 and TRBJ2-5, is SQTIHQWPATLVQPVGSPLSLECTVEGTSNPNLYWYRQAAGRGLQLLFYSVGIGQISSEVPQNLSASRPQDRQFILSSKKLLLSDSGFYLCAWSVLGTGQETQYFGPGTRLLVL.

A few counts support this clonotype. The chain is built from TRBV20-1 and TRBJ2-7; 10 bases are a match to TRBD1. V lost 6 bases, J lost 3 bases, and 8 bases stayed unmatched. The CDR3 spans 14 residues. CDR1 and CDR2 (germline): DFQATT, SNEGSKA (reference sequence). The CDR3 DNA sequence: TGCAGTGCGCTCCGGGACAGGGGTATCTACGAGCAGTACTTC. Its protein is CSALRDRGIYEQYF.

The V call is TRBV10-3, the J call TRBJ2-2; 15 bases fit TRBD2. The trim removed 6 bases at V and 7 bases at J, leaving 6 bases unmatched. Germline V gives CDR1 ENHRY, CDR2 SYGVKD. This CDR3 contains 16 residues. CDR3 sequence (DNA): TGTGCCATCAGCCGGACTAGCGGGAGGGCTTTCGGGGAGCTGTTTTTT. Protein sequence: CAISRTSGRAFGELFF.

This rearrangement joins TRBV5-1 to TRBJ1-4, with 10 positions matching TRBD1. V shed 2 bases, J shed 5 bases, and the junction held 6 bases outside the gene matches. The germline gives CDR1 SGHRS, CDR2 YFSETQ. The CDR3 spans 16 residues. DNA of the CDR3: TGCGCCAGCAGCTTCCGAGCGGGACAGGGGAATGAAAAACTGTTTTTT. It is translated as CASSFRAGQGNEKLFF.

The gene calls are TRBV20-1 and TRBJ2-3; no firm D call. V lost 6 bases, J lost 6 bases, and 19 bases lay in between. Looked up from germline, CDR1 is DFQATT and CDR2 is SNEGSKA (reference sequence). There are 14 residues in the CDR3. CDR3 sequence (DNA): TGCAGTGCCAACCGTCCGGGTGACTTGGATACGCAGTATTTT. This sequence encodes CSANRPGDLDTQYF.

This clonotype appeared many times. The rearrangement links TRBV5-5 to TRBJ1-2; D remains ambiguous. This CDR3 is built from 13 residues. CDR1 and CDR2 (germline): SGHKS, YYEKEE (reference sequence). Trimming took off 3 bases at V and 8 bases at J, with 14 bases between the two ends. The CDR3 region is CASSWDGVGGYTF. The DNA for the CDR3 is TGTGCCAGCAGCTGGGATGGAGTAGGCGGCTACACCTTC.

This chain links TRBV6-6 with TRBJ1-1; no definite D call. CDR1 and CDR2 from the germline V gene are MNHNY and SVGAGI (reference sequence). V lost 7 bases and J lost 5, with 8 bases in between. CDR3 length: 11 residues. CDR3 in DNA: TGTGCCAGCAATTCGGTGACTGAAGCTTTCTTT. Amino acids: CASNSVTEAFF.